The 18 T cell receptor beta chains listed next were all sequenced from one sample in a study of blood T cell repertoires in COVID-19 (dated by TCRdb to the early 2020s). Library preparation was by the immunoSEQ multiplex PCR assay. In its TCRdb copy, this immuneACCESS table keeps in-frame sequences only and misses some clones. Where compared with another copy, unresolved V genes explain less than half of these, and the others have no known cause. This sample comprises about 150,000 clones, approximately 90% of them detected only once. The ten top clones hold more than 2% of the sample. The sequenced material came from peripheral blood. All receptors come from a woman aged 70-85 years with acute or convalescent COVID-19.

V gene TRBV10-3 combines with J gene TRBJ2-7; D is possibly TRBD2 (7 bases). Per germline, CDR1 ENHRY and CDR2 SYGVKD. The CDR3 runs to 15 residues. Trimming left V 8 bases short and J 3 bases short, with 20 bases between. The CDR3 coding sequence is TGTGCCATCGACTCTGGGGGGGGGCGTAACTACGAGCAGTACTTC. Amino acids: CAIDSGGGRNYEQYF.

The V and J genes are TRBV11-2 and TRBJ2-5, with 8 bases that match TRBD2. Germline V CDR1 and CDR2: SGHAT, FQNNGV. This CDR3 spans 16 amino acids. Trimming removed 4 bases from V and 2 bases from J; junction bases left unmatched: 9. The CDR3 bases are TGTGCCAGCAGCTGGGGAGCGGGGGCGCCTCAAGAGACCCAGTACTTC. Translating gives CASSWGAGAPQETQYF.

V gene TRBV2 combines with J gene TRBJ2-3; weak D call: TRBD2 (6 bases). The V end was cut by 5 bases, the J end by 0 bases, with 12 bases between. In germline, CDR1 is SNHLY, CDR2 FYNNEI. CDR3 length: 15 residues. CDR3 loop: CASSSLAKSTDTQYF. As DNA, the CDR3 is TGTGCCAGCAGTTCCCTAGCGAAAAGCACAGATACGCAGTATTTT.

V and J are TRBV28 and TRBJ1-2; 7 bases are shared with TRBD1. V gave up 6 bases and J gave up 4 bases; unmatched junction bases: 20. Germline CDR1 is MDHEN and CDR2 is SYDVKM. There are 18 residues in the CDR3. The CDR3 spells CASSPLGQAGPQGYGYTF. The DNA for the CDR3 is TGTGCCAGCAGCCCTCTCGGACAGGCGGGACCTCAGGGCTATGGCTACACCTTC.

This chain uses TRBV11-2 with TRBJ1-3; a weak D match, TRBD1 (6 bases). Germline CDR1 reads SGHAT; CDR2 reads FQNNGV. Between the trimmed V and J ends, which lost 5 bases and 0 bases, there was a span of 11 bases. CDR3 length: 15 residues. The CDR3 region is CASSLTGISGNTIYF. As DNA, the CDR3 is TGTGCCAGCAGCCTTACAGGGATCTCTGGAAACACCATATATTTT.

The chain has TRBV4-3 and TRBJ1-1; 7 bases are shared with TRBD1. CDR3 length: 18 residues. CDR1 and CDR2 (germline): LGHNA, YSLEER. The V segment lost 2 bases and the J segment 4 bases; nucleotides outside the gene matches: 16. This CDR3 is CASSQKPDRDRDATEAFF. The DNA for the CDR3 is TGCGCCAGCAGCCAAAAGCCAGACAGGGATCGGGACGCCACTGAAGCTTTCTTT.

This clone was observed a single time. The chain's CDR3 is CAIGLAGTDTQYF. CDR3 DNA: TGTGCCATCGGACTAGCGGGGACAGATACGCAGTATTTT. V usage is TRBV10-3 and J usage is TRBJ2-3; TRBD2 matches at 12 bases. The germline V gene has CDR1 ENHRY and CDR2 SYGVKD. The CDR3 is 13 amino acids. Trimming cost V 8 bases and J 3 bases; bases outside gene matches: 0.

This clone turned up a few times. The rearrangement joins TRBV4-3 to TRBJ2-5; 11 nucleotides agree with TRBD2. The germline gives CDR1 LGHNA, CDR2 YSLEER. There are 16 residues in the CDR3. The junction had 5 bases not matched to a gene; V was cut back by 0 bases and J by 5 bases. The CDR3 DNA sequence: TGCGCCAGCAGCCAAGATGGTAGCGGGGGGGCCGAGACCCAGTACTTC. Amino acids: CASSQDGSGGAETQYF.

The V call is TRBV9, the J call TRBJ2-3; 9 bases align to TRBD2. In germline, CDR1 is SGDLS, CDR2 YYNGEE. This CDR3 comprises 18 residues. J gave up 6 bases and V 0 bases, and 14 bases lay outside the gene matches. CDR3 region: CASSVATPPAGGQDTQYF. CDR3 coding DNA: TGTGCCAGCAGCGTAGCGACCCCGCCAGCGGGGGGCCAGGATACGCAGTATTTT.

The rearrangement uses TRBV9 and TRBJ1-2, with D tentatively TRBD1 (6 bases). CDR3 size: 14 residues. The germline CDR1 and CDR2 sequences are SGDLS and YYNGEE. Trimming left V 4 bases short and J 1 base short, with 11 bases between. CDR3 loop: CASSSRDNNYGYTF. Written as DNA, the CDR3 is TGTGCCAGCAGCTCCCGGGACAATAACTATGGCTACACCTTC.

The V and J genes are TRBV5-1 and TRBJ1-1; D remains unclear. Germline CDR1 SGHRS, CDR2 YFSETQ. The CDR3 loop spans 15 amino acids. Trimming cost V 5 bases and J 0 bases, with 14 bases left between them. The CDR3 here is CASSPGDQLNTEAFF. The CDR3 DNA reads TGCGCCAGCAGTCCCGGAGATCAGTTGAACACTGAAGCTTTCTTT.

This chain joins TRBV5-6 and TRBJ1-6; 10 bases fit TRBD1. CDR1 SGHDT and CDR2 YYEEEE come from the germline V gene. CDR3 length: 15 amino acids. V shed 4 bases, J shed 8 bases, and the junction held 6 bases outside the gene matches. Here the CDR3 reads CASSRGTGEYSPLHF. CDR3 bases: TGTGCCAGCAGCCGGGGGACAGGGGAATATTCACCCCTCCACTTT.

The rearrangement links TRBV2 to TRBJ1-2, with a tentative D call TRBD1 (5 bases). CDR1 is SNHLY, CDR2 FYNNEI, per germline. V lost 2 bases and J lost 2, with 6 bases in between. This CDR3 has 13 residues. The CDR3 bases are TGTGCCAGCAGTGAACGGGGGAACTATGGCTACACCTTC. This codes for CASSERGNYGYTF.

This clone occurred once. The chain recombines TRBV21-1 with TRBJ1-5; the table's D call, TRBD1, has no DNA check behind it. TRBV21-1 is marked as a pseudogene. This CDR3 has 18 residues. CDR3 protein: CASSKALRGQGINQPQHF. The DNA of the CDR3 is TGTGCCAGCAGCAAAGCGCTGAGGGGACAGGGGATCAATCAGCCCCAGCATTTT.

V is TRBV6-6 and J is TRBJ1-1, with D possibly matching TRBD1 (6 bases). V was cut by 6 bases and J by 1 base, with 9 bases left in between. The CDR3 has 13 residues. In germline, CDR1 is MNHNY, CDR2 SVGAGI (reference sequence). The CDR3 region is CASRETGNTEAFF. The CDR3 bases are TGTGCCAGCAGGGAGACAGGGAACACTGAAGCTTTCTTT.

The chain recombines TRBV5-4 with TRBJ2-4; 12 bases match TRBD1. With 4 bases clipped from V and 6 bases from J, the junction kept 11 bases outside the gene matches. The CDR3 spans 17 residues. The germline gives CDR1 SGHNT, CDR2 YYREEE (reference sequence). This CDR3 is CASSPVLGQGAANIQYF. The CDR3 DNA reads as TGTGCCAGCAGCCCCGTATTGGGACAGGGGGCCGCAAACATTCAGTACTTC.

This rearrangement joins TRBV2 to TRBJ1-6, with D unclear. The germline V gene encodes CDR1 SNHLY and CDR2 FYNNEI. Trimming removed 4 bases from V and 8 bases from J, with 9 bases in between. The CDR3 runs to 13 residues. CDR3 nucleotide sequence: TGTGCCAGCAGTGCGATCCGGGATTCACCCCTCCACTTT. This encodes CASSAIRDSPLHF.

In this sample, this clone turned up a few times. In DNA form, the CDR3 reads TGTGCCAGCAGCTTAGGGACAGCAACTAATGAAAAACTGTTTTTT. Translating gives CASSLGTATNEKLFF. The J gene is TRBJ1-4, the V gene TRBV7-9; TRBD1 might be the D (6 bases). Germline V gene sequence: CDR1 SEHNR, CDR2 FQNEAQ (reference sequence). V lost 1 base and J 0 bases, leaving 6 bases between the germline ends. CDR3 length: 15 residues. The complete variable domain, with remaining parts taken from reference TRBV7-9 and TRBJ1-4, reads DTGVSQNPRHKITKRGQNVTFRCDPISEHNRLYWYRQTLGQGPEFLTYFQNEAQLEKSRLLSDRFSAERPKGSFSTLEIQRTEQGDSAMYLCASSLGTATNEKLFFGSGTQLSVL.